This is a list of T cell receptor beta chains from one sample in a study of T cell repertoires in cytomegalovirus infection. TCRdb reprocessed the reads via MiXCR and lists one record per CDR3 protein. The data contain approximately 990,000 distinct CDR3 sequences, about 33% of them seen just once; the ten biggest clones take up over 10%. For these TCRs, the target antigens are not known. This specimen consisted of cultured CD8+ T cells from PBMCs, obtained from culture after CMV antigen stimulation. The receptor set was obtained from a human donor in good health (CMV status not recorded). Some clones in this sample may be carry-over from other donors' samples. Both conserved end residues are part of each CDR3. Each record gives: V gene, clone size, J gene, CDR3 length, D gene, CDR3 DNA, CDR3 protein. D genes are given only for firm matches. Part of the rows lack a size; the others show once, few, many or a class for expanded clones.

TRBV27	NA	TRBJ1-5	15	TRBD1	TGTGCCAGCAGTGCGAGGACAGGGGGCGATCAGCCCCAGCATTTT	CASSARTGGDQPQHF
TRBV5-4	few	TRBJ1-2	15	TRBD1	TGTGCCAGCAGCCACTCACAGGGGTGGAACTATGGCTACACCTTC	CASSHSQGWNYGYTF
TRBV7-2	many	TRBJ2-1	16	NA	TGTGCCAGCAGCTTAGTGAGGCAGGGAGTCCACAATGAGCAGTTCTTC	CASSLVRQGVHNEQFF
TRBV6-1	NA	TRBJ1-5	14	TRBD1	TGTGCCAGTAGGACAGGGGGCGATTATCAGCCCCAGCATTTT	CASRTGGDYQPQHF
TRBV19	NA	TRBJ1-5	13	NA	TGTGCCAGTAAGGAGGGCTTCAATCAGCCCCAGCATTTT	CASKEGFNQPQHF
TRBV7-9	NA	TRBJ1-2	14	NA	TGTGCCAGCAGCTCCCTGGGGGCTATCTATGGCTACACCTTC	CASSSLGAIYGYTF
TRBV7-9	few	TRBJ2-3	13	NA	TGTGCCAGCAGCTTAGGGACAGTAGTTACGCAGTATTTT	CASSLGTVVTQYF
TRBV6-2/TRBV6-3	few	TRBJ2-3	15	NA	TGTGCCAGCAGTACCCCGGAAGCCTACACAGATACGCAGTATTTT	CASSTPEAYTDTQYF
TRBV6-5	NA	TRBJ2-2	17	TRBD2	TGTGCCAGCAGTTACGGCCGCGGGGGGCCCCCGGCAGGGGAGCTGTTTTTC	CASSYGRGGPPAGELFF
TRBV3-1	few	TRBJ2-3	17	TRBD2	TGTGCCAGCAGCCAAGATCCAGCGGGGCTGATCACAGATACGCAGTATTTT	CASSQDPAGLITDTQYF
TRBV6-6	NA	TRBJ1-6	15	NA	TGTGCCAGCAGACTGGACAGCGGCTATAATTCACCCCTCCACTTT	CASRLDSGYNSPLHF
TRBV7-2	many	TRBJ2-3	14	TRBD1	TGTGCCAGCAGCTCCGACAGGGGGGAGGGTACGCAGTATTTT	CASSSDRGEGTQYF
TRBV2	NA	TRBJ2-1	16	NA	TGTGCCAGCAGTGCCCTAGGGGTCGGCTCCTACAATGAGCAGTTCTTC	CASSALGVGSYNEQFF
TRBV7-2	many	TRBJ1-6	15	NA	TGTGCCAGCAGCTTAGGGGCGGCTTGGGATTCACCCCTCCACTTT	CASSLGAAWDSPLHF
TRBV5-1	few	TRBJ1-1	14	TRBD1	TGCGCCAGCAGCTTTACGGGACAGGGCACTGAAGCTTTCTTT	CASSFTGQGTEAFF
TRBV6-6	few	TRBJ2-3	16	TRBD2	TGTGCCAGCAGTTTTGGACTAGCGGGGAGCACAGATACGCAGTATTTT	CASSFGLAGSTDTQYF
TRBV5-6	NA	TRBJ1-1	14	NA	TGTGCCAGCAGCTCCGGACGGGGGGGCACTGAAGCTTTCTTT	CASSSGRGGTEAFF
TRBV10-3	few	TRBJ1-5	13	NA	TGTGCCATACAGGAGGGGCTTAGTCAGCCCCAGCATTTT	CAIQEGLSQPQHF
TRBV4-1	NA	TRBJ2-7	16	TRBD2	TGCGCCAGCAGCCACTTTGGGCTAGCGGGAGTCTACGAGCAGTACTTC	CASSHFGLAGVYEQYF
TRBV10-3	NA	TRBJ1-3	10	NA	TGTGCCACCTTCGGAAACACCATATATTTT	CATFGNTIYF
TRBV6-1	many	TRBJ2-3	15	NA	TGTGCCAGCAGTGAAATCCCCCACAGGGAAGATACGCAGTATTTT	CASSEIPHREDTQYF
TRBV7-8	few	TRBJ1-5	14	TRBD1	TGTGCCAGCACTCCACAGGGGGGAGGTCAGCCCCAGCATTTT	CASTPQGGGQPQHF
TRBV19	NA	TRBJ1-6	17	NA	TGTGCCAGTAGTATTTCAGTTGGACCGGACCTTAATTCACCCCTCCACTTT	CASSISVGPDLNSPLHF
TRBV7-2	many	TRBJ2-3	12	NA	TGTGCCAGCAGTGACCAACCAGATACGCAGTATTTT	CASSDQPDTQYF
TRBV6-5	NA	TRBJ1-1	15	NA	TGTGCCAGCAGTTACGGTTCTTCCGGGTTCACTGAAGCTTTCTTT	CASSYGSSGFTEAFF
TRBV6-6	few	TRBJ1-5	13	NA	TGTGCCAGCAGTTATATGAGGGAACAGCCCCAGCATTTT	CASSYMREQPQHF
TRBV7-2	NA	TRBJ2-2	14	TRBD2	TGTGCCAGCAGCTCCGGACTAGTGACCGGGGAGCTGTTTTTT	CASSSGLVTGELFF
TRBV5-8	NA	TRBJ1-5	19	TRBD1	TGTGCCAGCAGCTCCCGACCGGGACAGGCGATTTATAGCAATCAGCCCCAGCATTTT	CASSSRPGQAIYSNQPQHF
TRBV6-5	few	TRBJ1-1	13	NA	TGTGCCAGCAGAGTTGGGGGTCACACTGAAGCTTTCTTT	CASRVGGHTEAFF
TRBV9	NA	TRBJ2-3	17	TRBD2	TGTGCCAGCAGCGTAGAGGTAGATAGCGGGGCCACAGATACGCAGTATTTT	CASSVEVDSGATDTQYF
TRBV12-3/TRBV12-4	NA	TRBJ2-7	12	NA	TGTGCCAACAGTTTAGGGAGACACGAGCAGTACTTC	CANSLGRHEQYF
TRBV7-6	few	TRBJ2-3	16	TRBD2	TGTGCCAGCAGACCATACCCGGGGGGGCCGGCAGATACGCAGTATTTT	CASRPYPGGPADTQYF
TRBV7-9	few	TRBJ2-7	12	NA	TGTGCCAGCCAGGGGTTAGCCTACGAGCAGTACTTC	CASQGLAYEQYF
TRBV6-1	NA	TRBJ1-1	12	NA	TGTGCCAGCAGTGAAGCCCGCACGGTGGCTTTCTTT	CASSEARTVAFF
TRBV7-9	few	TRBJ1-2	14	NA	TGTGCCAGCAGCTTACCTTTTGGGGACGATGGCTACACCTTC	CASSLPFGDDGYTF
TRBV20-1	few	TRBJ2-6	18	TRBD1	TGCAGTGCTAGAGATTGGGACAGGAGGATCTCTGGGGCCAACGTCCTGACTTTC	CSARDWDRRISGANVLTF
TRBV7-8	few	TRBJ1-4	14	NA	TGTGCCAGCAGCTCCCGGGAGAAGGACGAAAAACTGTTTTTT	CASSSREKDEKLFF
TRBV24-1	few	TRBJ2-1	19	TRBD2	TGTGCCACCAGTGATGCCGGTAGCGGGGGGGCCTTCGAGTACAATGAGCAGTTCTTC	CATSDAGSGGAFEYNEQFF
TRBV14	NA	TRBJ1-2	18	NA	TGTGCCAGCAGCCAAGGGAGTACAGGGCATTGGGCTAACTATGGCTACACCTTC	CASSQGSTGHWANYGYTF
TRBV19	NA	TRBJ1-1	14	NA	TGTGCCAGTAGTATAGTTACAGCCAACACTGAAGCTTTCTTT	CASSIVTANTEAFF
TRBV27	NA	TRBJ2-1	15	TRBD1	TGTGCCAGCAGTTTATCAGGGACAGGGGCCAATGAGCAGTTCTTC	CASSLSGTGANEQFF
TRBV4-1	many	TRBJ1-1	15	NA	TGCGCCAGCAGCCAAAAAATTGGGGTGACCGCTGAAGCTTTCTTT	CASSQKIGVTAEAFF
TRBV10-2	few	TRBJ1-2	17	TRBD1	TGCGCCAGCAGTGAGTTACCGGGACAGGCTATTAACTATGGCTACACCTTC	CASSELPGQAINYGYTF
TRBV9	NA	TRBJ2-5	15	TRBD2	TGTGCCAGCAGCGCCCTAGGGAGGGGTCAAGAGACCCAGTACTTC	CASSALGRGQETQYF
TRBV4-1	many	TRBJ2-7	20	TRBD2	TGCGCCAGCAGCCAAGAAGATTCGCTAGCGGGGGGTTATGCCGGCTACGAGCAGTACTTC	CASSQEDSLAGGYAGYEQYF
TRBV7-9	few	TRBJ1-1	15	TRBD1	TGTGCCAGCAGTTTAGGGACAGGGGGATCCACTGAAGCTTTCTTT	CASSLGTGGSTEAFF
TRBV7-8	many	TRBJ1-1	14	NA	TGTGCCAGCAGCTTACCCAGTGTGAACACTGAAGCTTTCTTT	CASSLPSVNTEAFF
TRBV20-1	NA	TRBJ2-5	16	NA	TGCAGTGCTAGAGATAGGGAGGCAGGGGGTGAGGAGACCCAGTACTTC	CSARDREAGGEETQYF
TRBV3-1	few	TRBJ2-1	15	TRBD2	TGTGCCAGCAGCCAAGATATAGCGGGGGACGATGAGCAGTTCTTC	CASSQDIAGDDEQFF
TRBV12-3/TRBV12-4	few	TRBJ2-7	16	NA	TGTGCCAGCAGTGAAACACAGGGGGGGCACTCCTACGAGCAGTACTTC	CASSETQGGHSYEQYF
TRBV7-2	many	TRBJ1-2	14	NA	TGTGCCAGCAGCTTAGAAGGGTCCAAGAGGGGCTACACCTTC	CASSLEGSKRGYTF
TRBV4-2	few	TRBJ2-7	17	TRBD2	TGTGCCAGCAGCCAAGAGCCAAGTAGCGGGGTTGTCTACGAGCAGTACTTC	CASSQEPSSGVVYEQYF
TRBV7-9	few	TRBJ1-2	14	NA	TGTGCCAGCAGCCCCGTCATAGGGGGCTATGGCTACACCTTC	CASSPVIGGYGYTF
TRBV7-6	NA	TRBJ2-1	15	TRBD2	TGTGCCAGCAGCTTTCGGGGGGACCAACACAATGAGCAGTTCTTC	CASSFRGDQHNEQFF
TRBV7-9	NA	TRBJ2-7	13	TRBD1	TGTGCCAGCAGCTCTGGACAGGACTACGAGCAGTACTTC	CASSSGQDYEQYF
TRBV15	NA	TRBJ2-7	16	TRBD1	TGTGCCACCAGCAGAGAAGGGACAGTGACTATCTACGAGCAGTACTTC	CATSREGTVTIYEQYF
TRBV14	NA	TRBJ1-1	16	TRBD1	TGTGCCAGCAGCCGACGGGACAGGGCGTTGAACACTGAAGCTTTCTTT	CASSRRDRALNTEAFF
TRBV6-1	few	TRBJ2-7	11	NA	TGTGCCAGCGGACAGTTCTACGAGCAGTACTTC	CASGQFYEQYF